These 21 T cell receptor beta chains share one sample of origin, sequenced in a study of spatial heterogeneity in lung cancer. No antigen is known for these receptors. Documented time point: sample taken at primary tumor resection. TCRdb fed the 5' RACE reads into MiXCR, producing one record per CDR3 protein. The table records 16,000 or so distinct CDR3 sequences, under 7% of them present only once. Regarding the study as a whole: Tumors with more nonsynonymous mutations had more expanded intratumoral alpha and beta TCRs.

Material: lung tumor tissue, obtained at surgery. These receptors all come from a female donor with early-stage non-small cell lung cancer.

In its sample, this clonotype was seen many times. The chain employs TRBV29-1 and TRBJ2-1; a weak D match, TRBD2 (6 bases). This CDR3 has 14 residues. Germline CDR1 and CDR2: SQVTM and ANQGSEA. V lost 4 bases and J lost 6, with 16 bases in between. The CDR3 DNA follows: TGCAGCGTTGTTAGTTTCGGGGACTCCAATGAGCAGTTCTTC. Its protein is CSVVSFGDSNEQFF.

Many counts were recorded for this clonotype. V usage is TRBV20-1 and J usage is TRBJ2-5, with no clear D. Germline lookup yields CDR1 DFQATT and CDR2 SNEGSKA (reference sequence). V dropped 3 bases and J dropped 4 bases, with 9 bases sitting between them. This CDR3 has 12 amino acids. This CDR3 reads CSARDSPETQYF. The CDR3, as DNA: TGCAGTGCTAGGGATAGCCCAGAGACCCAGTACTTC.

This clonotype was seen many times. J is TRBJ2-1 and V is TRBV11-1; unclear D gene. The length of the CDR3 is 13 residues. The V gene's germline CDR1 is SGHAT and CDR2 FQDESV (reference sequence). Deletions cut 8 bases from V and 6 bases from J, with 14 bases between. This CDR3 reads CASALGMGNEQFF. DNA for the CDR3: TGTGCCAGCGCACTGGGGATGGGCAATGAGCAGTTCTTC.

This clonotype has at least ten counts. This rearrangement joins TRBV3-1 to TRBJ1-4, with D possibly matching TRBD1 (6 bases). Per the germline V gene, CDR1 is LGHDT and CDR2 is YNNKEL (reference sequence). This CDR3 is 15 amino acids long. Trimming stripped 4 bases from V and 0 bases from J, with 9 bases between. CDR3 loop: CASSPDSSTNEKLFF. CDR3 DNA: TGTGCCAGCAGCCCGGACAGTTCAACTAATGAAAAACTGTTTTTT. The full variable domain, rest sourced from reference TRBV3-1 and TRBJ1-4, is DTAVSQTPKYLVTQMGNDKSIKCEQNLGHDTMYWYKQDSKKFLKIMFSYNNKELIINETVPNRFSPKSPDKAHLNLHINSLELGDSAVYFCASSPDSSTNEKLFFGSGTQLSVL.

At least ten counts were recorded for this clonotype. V is TRBV5-1 and J is TRBJ1-1; 8 nucleotides line up with TRBD1. J was trimmed by 4 bases and V by 7 bases; bases with no gene match: 18. This CDR3 contains 17 residues. The germline V gene has CDR1 SGHRS and CDR2 YFSETQ. CDR3 sequence (DNA): TGCGCCAGCCGTCCCTCGGCAGGGGGCGGTGAGGCCACTGAAGCTTTCTTT. Translation: CASRPSAGGGEATEAFF.

This clonotype occurred many times. The chain links TRBV20-1 to TRBJ2-7, with D possibly called TRBD1 or TRBD2 (5 bases each). Per germline, CDR1 DFQATT and CDR2 SNEGSKA (reference sequence). The V end was cut by 2 bases, the J end by 2 bases, with 28 bases between. The CDR3 is 19 amino acids. CDR3 DNA sequence: TGCAGTGCTAGATTACCTCGGGCTTTTGGTGGGCTGGGGGCCTACGAGCAGTACTTC. Its translation is CSARLPRAFGGLGAYEQYF.

This clonotype was recorded at least ten times. This rearrangement joins TRBV3-1 to TRBJ2-5, with 13 bases aligning to TRBD2. V lost 1 base to trimming and J lost 5 bases; unmatched junction nucleotides: 13. Germline CDR1 reads LGHDT; CDR2 reads YNNKEL (reference sequence). The CDR3 is made up of 19 amino acids. The CDR3 coding sequence is TGTGCCAGCAGCCAAGGATGGGGACTAGCGGGATCCGAGACGGAGACCCAGTACTTC. Amino acid sequence: CASSQGWGLAGSETETQYF.

This clonotype was seen a handful of times. The chain uses TRBV12-3 or TRBV12-4 and TRBJ2-2; 7 bases fit TRBD1. Unmatched junction bases numbered 3, after V lost 8 bases and J lost 0 bases. The CDR3 extends over 14 amino acids. CDR3 residues: CASVDRTNTGELFF. In DNA form, the CDR3 reads TGTGCCAGCGTGGACAGGACGAACACCGGGGAGCTGTTTTTT.

At least ten counts were recorded for this clonotype. This chain uses TRBV6-5 with TRBJ2-4; the match to TRBD2 covers 7 bases. The trim removed 2 bases at V and 0 bases at J, leaving 4 bases unmatched. The CDR3 is made up of 16 amino acids. CDR1 and CDR2 (germline): MNHEY, SVGAGI. The CDR3 sequence is CASSYGLGRAKNIQYF. Written as DNA, the CDR3 is TGTGCCAGCAGTTACGGACTAGGCCGAGCCAAAAACATTCAGTACTTC.

This clonotype has a count of ten or more. This sequence joins TRBV2 and TRBJ2-1; no definite D call. The CDR3 totals 16 residues. V was cut by 3 bases and J by 6 bases, with 18 bases left in between. Germline loops: CDR1 SNHLY, CDR2 FYNNEI. CDR3 sequence: CASSELRVVGGNEQFF. CDR3 in DNA: TGTGCCAGCAGTGAGCTTAGGGTAGTGGGTGGCAATGAGCAGTTCTTC.

This clonotype was counted only a few times. V usage is TRBV27 and J usage is TRBJ2-3, with D unclear. The CDR3 length is 12 residues. The germline gives CDR1 MNHEY, CDR2 SMNVEV (reference sequence). V was shortened by 4 bases and J by 4 bases, with 6 bases between the two germline ends. The CDR3 spells CASSSISDTQYF. The CDR3 DNA reads TGTGCCAGCAGTTCGATATCAGATACGCAGTATTTT.

This clonotype appeared many times. V gene TRBV2 combines with J gene TRBJ2-1, with D hard to call. The germline V gene has CDR1 SNHLY and CDR2 FYNNEI. The CDR3 loop spans 11 amino acids. The V end was cut by 2 bases, the J end by 13 bases, with 9 bases between. The CDR3 sequence: CASSEPSEQFF. CDR3 nucleotide sequence: TGTGCCAGCAGTGAACCTTCAGAACAGTTCTTC.

Here the CDR3 DNA reads TGTGCCAGCTCACCATCCGCGGGGAGCACTGAAGCTTTCTTT. Encoded protein: CASSPSAGSTEAFF. This rearrangement joins TRBV18 to TRBJ1-1; D is unclear. Trimming stripped 2 bases from V and 4 bases from J, with 11 bases between. This CDR3 is built from 14 residues. The germline V gene has CDR1 KGHSH and CDR2 LQKENI. The entire variable domain, with the rest obtained from reference TRBV18 and TRBJ1-1, is as follows: NAGVMQNPRHLVRRRGQEARLRCSPMKGHSHVYWYRQLPEEGLKFMVYLQKENIIDESGMPKERFSAEFPKEGPSILRIQQVVRGDSAAYFCASSPSAGSTEAFFGQGTRLTVV.

At least ten counts were recorded for this clonotype. The CDR3 coding sequence is TGTGCCAGCGGGCGGGACATCTACAATGAGCAGTTCTTC. As protein: CASGRDIYNEQFF. J is TRBJ2-1 and V is TRBV6-1; tentatively, D is TRBD1 or TRBD2 (6 bases each). Trimming stripped 8 bases from V and 3 bases from J, with 11 bases between. This CDR3 has 13 residues. In germline, CDR1 is MNHNS, CDR2 SASEGT.

This clonotype has a count of ten or more. The chain has TRBV2 and TRBJ2-1; no clear D gene. Between the trimmed V and J ends, which lost 1 base and 0 bases, there was a span of 4 bases. The CDR3 has 14 residues. Germline V CDR1 and CDR2: SNHLY, FYNNEI. Here the CDR3 reads CASSEVDSYNEQFF. CDR3 DNA sequence: TGTGCCAGCAGTGAAGTGGACTCCTACAATGAGCAGTTCTTC.

This clonotype appeared many times. The chain uses TRBV5-1 and TRBJ1-1, with D possibly TRBD1 on 5 matching bases. The CDR3 runs to 14 residues. Trimming cost V 0 bases and J 3 bases, with 9 bases left between them. The V gene's germline CDR1 is SGHRS and CDR2 YFSETQ. The CDR3 DNA is TGCGCCAGCAGCTTGGAGCGGGGCGACACTGAAGCTTTCTTT. As protein: CASSLERGDTEAFF.

This chain joins TRBV6-1 and TRBJ2-1, with 12 positions matching TRBD2. With 6 bases clipped from V and 0 bases from J, the junction kept 6 bases outside the gene matches. CDR3 size: 17 residues. From germline, CDR1 is MNHNS and CDR2 SASEGT. DNA of the CDR3: TGTGCCAGCAGGGCTAGCGGGAGGGAGAGCTCCTACAATGAGCAGTTCTTC. Translating it yields CASRASGRESSYNEQFF.

This clonotype was counted at least ten times. This chain's CDR3 is CASTRGRTDLPSGANVLTF. Here the CDR3 DNA reads TGCGCCAGCACCCGGGGGAGGACGGATCTTCCCTCTGGGGCCAACGTCCTGACTTTC. V is TRBV5-1 and J is TRBJ2-6; D perhaps matches TRBD2 (6 bases). V was pared by 6 bases and J by 0 bases, with 22 bases between. Germline V gene data show CDR1 as SGHRS and CDR2 as YFSETQ. The length of the CDR3 is 19 residues. The full variable domain, rest sourced from reference TRBV5-1 and TRBJ2-6, is KAGVTQTPRYLIKTRGQQVTLSCSPISGHRSVSWYQQTPGQGLQFLFEYFSETQRNKGNFPGRFSGRQFSNSRSEMNVSTLELGDSALYLCASTRGRTDLPSGANVLTFGAGSRLTVL.

This clonotype was observed a handful of times. The chain is built from TRBV10-3 and TRBJ2-2; 12 bases fit TRBD2. Trimming removed 3 bases from V and 5 bases from J; junction bases left unmatched: 4. Germline loops: CDR1 ENHRY, CDR2 SYGVKD. The CDR3 runs 16 residues. CDR3 protein: CAISDLTSGSTGELFF. In nucleotides, the CDR3 is TGTGCCATCAGTGACTTGACTAGCGGGAGTACCGGGGAGCTGTTTTTT.

The chain employs TRBV6-2 or TRBV6-3 and TRBJ2-6, with D uncertain. V was clipped by 5 bases and J by 0 bases, with 8 bases between them. CDR1 MNHEY and CDR2 SVGEGT come from the germline V gene. This CDR3 is 15 amino acids long. The CDR3 protein is CASSVDISGANVLTF. Here the CDR3 DNA reads TGTGCCAGCAGTGTAGACATCTCTGGGGCCAACGTCCTGACTTTC.

This clonotype was seen only a few times. This chain joins TRBV5-1 and TRBJ2-5; 9 bases are a match to TRBD1. The germline gives CDR1 SGHRS, CDR2 YFSETQ. This CDR3 comprises 14 residues. Trimming at V came to 3 bases and at J to 4 bases, leaving 4 bases not matched to a gene. CDR3 sequence: CASSSRTGVETQYF. CDR3 bases: TGCGCCAGCAGCTCCCGGACAGGGGTAGAGACCCAGTACTTC. The full variable domain, in which reference TRBV5-1 and TRBJ2-5 provide the parts outside the CDR3, is KAGVTQTPRYLIKTRGQQVTLSCSPISGHRSVSWYQQTPGQGLQFLFEYFSETQRNKGNFPGRFSGRQFSNSRSEMNVSTLELGDSALYLCASSSRTGVETQYFGPGTRLLVL.